Presented here are 8 T cell receptor beta chains from one specimen sequenced in a study of T-cell memory formation after mild COVID-19. TCRdb re-called the 5' RACE reads with MiXCR, one entry per CDR3 protein. The repertoire holds 180,000 or so distinct CDR3 sequences, 11% seen once, with 3.5% to 4% in the top ten. The material sequenced was PBMCs or a T cell subset sorted from them (not recorded which). Every receptor here comes from a man aged 18 to 29 who had mild COVID-19 (a few samples of this study predate the infection). Cell type and time point are not known.

In this sample, this clonotype turned up a few times. This chain links TRBV5-1 with TRBJ1-6; no clear D gene. The CDR3 totals 15 residues. The germline gives CDR1 SGHRS, CDR2 YFSETQ. V was cut by 5 bases and J by 0 bases, with 9 bases left in between. CDR3 sequence: CASSYQSSYNSPLHF. The CDR3 nucleotides are TGCGCCAGCAGTTATCAGAGCTCCTATAATTCACCCCTCCACTTT.

The chain joins TRBV7-3 to TRBJ2-1; 7 bases agree with TRBD2. Trimming at V came to 0 bases and at J to 8 bases, leaving 7 bases not matched to a gene. Germline CDR1 is SGHTA and CDR2 is FQGTGA. The CDR3 runs 15 residues. CDR3 sequence: CASSLTAGLADEQFF. In DNA form, the CDR3 reads TGTGCCAGCAGCTTAACGGCGGGCCTAGCGGATGAGCAGTTCTTC.

This clonotype came up a few times. The chain couples TRBV20-1 to TRBJ2-3, with TRBD2 matching over 7 bases. The germline V gene has CDR1 DFQATT and CDR2 SNEGSKA (reference sequence). The CDR3 loop spans 13 amino acids. J gave up 6 bases and V 3 bases, and 6 bases lay outside the gene matches. The CDR3: CSASSGGEDTQYF. CDR3 DNA: TGCAGTGCTAGCTCTGGGGGGGAGGATACGCAGTATTTT.

This clonotype was seen a handful of times. One junction end does not reproduce the germline sequence, and a read error may be involved. J is TRBJ2-7 and V is TRBV12-3 or TRBV12-4, with 10 bases aligning to TRBD1. The CDR3 loop spans 18 amino acids. CDR3 in DNA: TGTGCCAGCAGTTCCGACTGGACAGGGGGTATCACCTCCTACGAGCGGTACTTC. This translates into CASSSDWTGGITSYERYF.

This clonotype was seen more than once but under ten times. This rearrangement joins TRBV5-4 to TRBJ2-3; possible D gene TRBD1, 6 bases. The CDR3 loop spans 15 amino acids. V gave up 7 bases and J gave up 6 bases, with 21 bases separating them. Germline V CDR1 and CDR2: SGHNT, YYREEE (reference sequence). CDR3 protein: CASRIYSGAGDTQYF. The CDR3 DNA follows: TGTGCCAGCCGCATCTATTCAGGGGCCGGGGATACGCAGTATTTT.

This rearrangement joins TRBV20-1 to TRBJ2-1; TRBD2 aligns across 8 bases. The germline V gene has CDR1 DFQATT and CDR2 SNEGSKA (reference sequence). There are 15 residues in the CDR3. V was clipped by 6 bases and J by 9 bases; unmatched bases: 16. The CDR3 loop reads CSATPPSSGGAEQFF. In nucleotides, the CDR3 is TGCAGTGCAACCCCACCCTCAAGCGGGGGAGCTGAGCAGTTCTTC.

This chain uses TRBV5-1 with TRBJ1-3, with no clear D. Between the trimmed V and J ends, which lost 1 base and 0 bases, there was a span of 11 bases. Germline-derived CDR1 and CDR2 are SGHRS and YFSETQ. The CDR3 totals 16 residues. CDR3 nucleotide sequence: TGCGCCAGCAGCTTGACACAGATTCTCTCTGGAAACACCATATATTTT. It translates to CASSLTQILSGNTIYF.

In its sample, this clonotype was seen many times. V is TRBV20-1 and J is TRBJ2-5; D unclear. Germline V lookup: CDR1 DFQATT, CDR2 SNEGSKA (reference sequence). This CDR3 has 10 residues. V dropped 5 bases and J dropped 3 bases, with 4 bases sitting between them. CDR3 DNA: TGCAGTGCTTCCAAAGAGACCCAGTACTTC. This sequence encodes CSASKETQYF.